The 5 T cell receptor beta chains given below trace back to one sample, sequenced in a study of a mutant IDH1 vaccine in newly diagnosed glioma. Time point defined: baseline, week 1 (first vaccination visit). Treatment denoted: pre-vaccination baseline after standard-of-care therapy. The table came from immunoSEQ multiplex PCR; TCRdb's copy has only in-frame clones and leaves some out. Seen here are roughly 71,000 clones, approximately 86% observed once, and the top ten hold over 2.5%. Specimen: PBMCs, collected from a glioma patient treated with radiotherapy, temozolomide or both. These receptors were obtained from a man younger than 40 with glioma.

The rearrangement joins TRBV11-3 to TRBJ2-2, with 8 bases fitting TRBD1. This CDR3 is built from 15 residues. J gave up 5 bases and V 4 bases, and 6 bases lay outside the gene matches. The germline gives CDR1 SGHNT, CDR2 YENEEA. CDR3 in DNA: TGTGCCAGCAGCTCAAGGACAGGGATGACCGGGGAGCTGTTTTTT. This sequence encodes CASSSRTGMTGELFF. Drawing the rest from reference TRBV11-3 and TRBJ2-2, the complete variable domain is EAGVVQSPRYKIIEKKQPVAFWCNPISGHNTLYWYLQNLGQGPELLIRYENEEAVDDSQLPKDRFSAERLKGVDSTLKIQPAELGDSAVYLCASSSRTGMTGELFFGEGSRLTVL.

The CDR3 reads CASSPEGWEETQYF. CDR3 coding DNA: TGCGCCAGCAGCCCCGAAGGTTGGGAAGAGACCCAGTACTTC. V and J are TRBV4-1 and TRBJ2-5; D uncertain. The CDR3 has 14 amino acids. Per the germline V gene, CDR1 is MGHRA and CDR2 is YSYEKL. The germline V and J ends were trimmed by 4 bases and 3 bases, with 12 bases remaining between them.

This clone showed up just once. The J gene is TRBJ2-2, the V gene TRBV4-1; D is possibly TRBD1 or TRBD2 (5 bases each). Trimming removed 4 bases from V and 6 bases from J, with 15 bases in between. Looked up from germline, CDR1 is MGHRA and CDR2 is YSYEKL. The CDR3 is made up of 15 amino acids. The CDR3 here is CASSPFKGRAGELFF. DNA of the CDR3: TGCGCCAGCAGCCCTTTCAAGGGACGCGCCGGGGAGCTGTTTTTT.

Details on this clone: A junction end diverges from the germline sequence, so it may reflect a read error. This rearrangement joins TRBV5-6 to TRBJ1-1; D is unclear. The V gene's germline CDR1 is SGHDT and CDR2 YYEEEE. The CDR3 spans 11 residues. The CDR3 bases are TGTGCCAGCATTCTAAACACTGAAGTTTTCTTT. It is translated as CASILNTEVFF.

CDR3 nucleotide sequence: TGTGCCAGTAGTATAGATTGGGACAGGGAATACAATGAGCAGTTCTTC. It encodes CASSIDWDREYNEQFF. The chain is built from TRBV19 and TRBJ2-1; 9 bases match TRBD1. Germline CDR1 and CDR2: LNHDA and SQIVND (reference sequence). J lost 4 bases, V lost 0 bases, and 4 bases had no gene match. This CDR3 region has 16 residues.